This T cell receptor (beta chain) was recorded in a study of shared clonotypes between healthy human individuals. About the research overall: Per-donor plates numbered three CD4 naive, three CD4 memory, two CD8 naive and one CD8 memory.

Notes on the study in general: Among donors, sharing of clonotypes was expected to be affected by sequencing depth. Four donors shared 5% to 5.5% of their naive CD4 clonotypes. Only blood underwent sampling, and tissue repertoires likely differ.

J gave up 4 bases and V 2 bases, and 8 bases lay outside the gene matches. This CDR3 comprises 15 residues. The germline V gene encodes CDR1 SGDLS and CDR2 YYNGEE. Comments on this clone: Its antigen is still unknown.

The protocol was immunoSEQ multiplex PCR, while the TCRdb copy is restricted to in-frame clones and leaves out a portion. Of a few million clones detected, over 85% appear once; the ten largest clones hold about 0.41%. Input material: naive CD4+ T cells from PBMCs. Sample subset: CD45RA+ positively selected. The chain uses TRBV9 and TRBJ2-5; 7 bases fit TRBD2. The receptor was isolated from a man between 18 and 29 years old in good health. Some clones in this sample may be carry-over from other donors' samples. The DNA of the CDR3 is TGTGCCAGCAGCGTTCGATCTAGCGGTCCAGAGACCCAGTACTTC. It specifies CASSVRSSGPETQYF. Supplemented by reference TRBV9 and TRBJ2-5, the full variable domain reads DSGVTQTPKHLITATGQRVTLRCSPRSGDLSVYWYQQSLDQGLQFLIQYYNGEERAKGNILERFSAQQFPDLHSELNLSSLELGDSALYFCASSVRSSGPETQYFGPGTRLLVL.